These 17 T cell receptor beta chains were sequenced from one sample in a study of cytomegalovirus exposure and HLA in healthy donors. With 60 Vbeta and 13 Jbeta primers, the PCR was carried out. The table came from immunoSEQ multiplex PCR; TCRdb's copy has only in-frame clones and leaves some out. The data hold around 160,000 clones, with around 86% observed a single time. What was sequenced was PBMCs. Source of these receptors: a human donor in good health.

V is TRBV6-6 and J is TRBJ2-7; D call uncertain. V was pared by 1 base and J by 4 bases, with 5 bases between. CDR1 MNHNY and CDR2 SVGAGI come from the germline V gene (reference sequence). The CDR3 runs to 12 residues. This chain's CDR3 is CASSYYGYEQYF. CDR3 nucleotide sequence: TGTGCCAGCAGTTACTACGGTTACGAGCAGTACTTC.

This clone was seen once. The J gene is TRBJ2-7, the V gene TRBV6-1; TRBD1 matches at 7 bases. V shed 0 bases, J shed 4 bases, and the junction held 3 bases outside the gene matches. CDR1 is MNHNS and CDR2 is SASEGT in the germline V gene. The CDR3 runs 14 residues. CDR3 nucleotide sequence: TGTGCCAGCAGTGAAGCACAGGGGACATACGAGCAGTACTTC. Residues: CASSEAQGTYEQYF.

The chain links TRBV7-9 to TRBJ2-5; D may be TRBD1 (5 bases). This CDR3 spans 14 amino acids. V lost 4 bases to trimming and J lost 5 bases, with 14 bases between them. Germline CDR1 reads SEHNR; CDR2 reads FQNEAQ (reference sequence). This CDR3 reads CASSWPQDGETQYF. The DNA of the CDR3 is TGTGCCAGCAGCTGGCCACAGGATGGGGAGACCCAGTACTTC.

The V gene is TRBV6-1, the J gene TRBJ1-4, with D unresolved. The CDR3 has 15 amino acids. V was cut by 3 bases and J by 7 bases, with 15 bases left in between. Germline V gives CDR1 MNHNS, CDR2 SASEGT. The CDR3 protein is CASSERDTRGEKLFF. For the CDR3, the DNA is TGTGCCAGCAGTGAGCGGGATACCCGAGGTGAAAAACTGTTTTTT.

This chain connects TRBV19 to TRBJ2-2; 8 bases match TRBD2. Germline CDR1 and CDR2: LNHDA and SQIVND (reference sequence). CDR3 length: 16 amino acids. V was pared by 2 bases and J by 5 bases, with 7 bases of the junction left unmatched. CDR3 sequence: CASSISGGLWTGELFF. In DNA form, the CDR3 reads TGTGCCAGTAGTATAAGCGGGGGTTTATGGACCGGGGAGCTGTTTTTT.

This clone was detected only a few times. The chain links TRBV7-9 to TRBJ1-1; D is unresolved. The CDR3 has 14 amino acids. CDR1 is SEHNR and CDR2 is FQNEAQ in the germline V gene (reference sequence). The V gene lost 2 bases and the J gene lost 1 base, with 8 bases spanning the gap. The CDR3 reads CASSLIGGNTEAFF. The CDR3, as DNA: TGTGCCAGCAGCTTAATAGGCGGGAACACTGAAGCTTTCTTT.

This clone was picked up one time. This sequence joins TRBV13 and TRBJ2-7; D is unresolved. Trimming left V 5 bases short and J 3 bases short, with 8 bases between. The germline gives CDR1 PRHDT, CDR2 FYEKMQ (reference sequence). CDR3 size: 12 residues. The CDR3 DNA reads TGTGCCAGCAGCCCGTCGGGCTACGAGCAGTACTTC. Amino acid sequence: CASSPSGYEQYF.

The chain uses TRBV14 and TRBJ2-3; 7 bases line up with TRBD1. The germline CDR1 and CDR2 sequences are SGHDN and FVKESK. The length of the CDR3 is 15 residues. With V trimmed by 4 bases and J by 2 bases, 6 bases remained unmatched. As DNA, the CDR3 is TGTGCCAGCAGCCGACGGGACAGAATCACAGATACGCAGTATTTT. It translates to CASSRRDRITDTQYF.

This clone has only a few counts. V and J are TRBV5-1 and TRBJ2-1; D is perhaps TRBD2 (6 bases). This CDR3 is 16 amino acids long. Trimming removed 1 base at V and 7 bases at J, with 18 bases between. Germline V gives CDR1 SGHRS, CDR2 YFSETQ. This CDR3 is CASSLTSRGSVNEQFF. The CDR3 nucleotides are TGCGCCAGCAGCTTGACTAGCCGAGGGAGTGTGAATGAGCAGTTCTTC.

This clone was observed a handful of times. V and J are TRBV4-3 and TRBJ1-5; D call uncertain. V was trimmed by 0 bases and J by 0 bases, leaving 6 bases between them. CDR3 size: 15 residues. CDR1 and CDR2 from the germline V gene are LGHNA and YSLEER. CDR3 sequence reads: CASSQDGGSNQPQHF. CDR3 bases: TGCGCCAGCAGCCAAGATGGAGGTAGCAATCAGCCCCAGCATTTT.

The V gene is TRBV27, the J gene TRBJ1-1, with TRBD1 identical over 8 bases. The CDR3 consists of 15 residues. Germline V gene data show CDR1 as MNHEY and CDR2 as SMNVEV (reference sequence). J was trimmed by 2 bases and V by 5 bases; bases with no gene match: 7. CDR3 nucleotides: TGTGCCAGCAGTGCGCGACAGGGGCTTAACACTGAAGCTTTCTTT. As protein: CASSARQGLNTEAFF.

The chain joins TRBV4-1 to TRBJ2-7; possibly TRBD1 for D (5 bases). There are 16 residues in the CDR3. V was cut by 1 base and J by 0 bases, with 13 bases left in between. Looked up from germline, CDR1 is MGHRA and CDR2 is YSYEKL. The CDR3 spells CASSQVAAGNSYEQYF. CDR3 nucleotides: TGCGCCAGCAGCCAAGTTGCGGCAGGGAACTCCTACGAGCAGTACTTC.

This clone was seen only a few times. The chain employs TRBV7-2 and TRBJ2-2, with TRBD2 matching over 10 bases. J was trimmed by 4 bases and V by 4 bases; bases with no gene match: 9. The CDR3 is 17 residues long. Germline values: CDR1 SGHTA, CDR2 FQGNSA. CDR3 loop: CASSSDFTSGATGELFF. In DNA form, the CDR3 reads TGTGCCAGCAGCTCCGACTTTACTAGCGGGGCCACCGGGGAGCTGTTTTTT.

The rearrangement uses TRBV6-4 and TRBJ1-1; D is perhaps TRBD1 (5 bases). Germline CDR1 and CDR2: MRHNA and SNTAGT. The CDR3 contains 13 residues. V was pared by 0 bases and J by 6 bases, with 8 bases between. The CDR3 region is CASSDSWGAEAFF. The CDR3 DNA reads TGTGCCAGCAGTGACTCCTGGGGCGCTGAAGCTTTCTTT.

This sequence joins TRBV10-2 and TRBJ1-2; possibly TRBD1 for D (5 bases). The CDR3 spans 13 residues. Germline V CDR1 and CDR2: WSHSY, SAAADI. Trimming pared 6 bases from V and 4 bases from J, leaving 12 bases between. As DNA, the CDR3 is TGCGCCAGCAGGGCGGCAGGGATCTATGGCTACACCTTC. It encodes CASRAAGIYGYTF.

The chain is built from TRBV13 and TRBJ2-1; 12 nucleotides agree with TRBD2. Germline CDR1 PRHDT, CDR2 FYEKMQ (reference sequence). The CDR3 is made up of 19 amino acids. Trimming removed 5 bases from V and 3 bases from J; junction bases left unmatched: 14. CDR3 DNA sequence: TGTGCCAGCAGCCCGACCGGTACACTAGCGGGGGGAATCTACAATGAGCAGTTCTTC. Translated: CASSPTGTLAGGIYNEQFF.

CDR3 coding DNA: TGTGCCAGCAGCTTTTTGGGGACAGGGGGCAATGGCTACACCTTC. Translated: CASSFLGTGGNGYTF. V gene TRBV7-2 combines with J gene TRBJ1-2, with 12 bases matching TRBD1. The CDR3 contains 15 residues. The V gene's germline CDR1 is SGHTA and CDR2 FQGNSA. The V segment lost 3 bases and the J segment 6 bases; nucleotides outside the gene matches: 5.